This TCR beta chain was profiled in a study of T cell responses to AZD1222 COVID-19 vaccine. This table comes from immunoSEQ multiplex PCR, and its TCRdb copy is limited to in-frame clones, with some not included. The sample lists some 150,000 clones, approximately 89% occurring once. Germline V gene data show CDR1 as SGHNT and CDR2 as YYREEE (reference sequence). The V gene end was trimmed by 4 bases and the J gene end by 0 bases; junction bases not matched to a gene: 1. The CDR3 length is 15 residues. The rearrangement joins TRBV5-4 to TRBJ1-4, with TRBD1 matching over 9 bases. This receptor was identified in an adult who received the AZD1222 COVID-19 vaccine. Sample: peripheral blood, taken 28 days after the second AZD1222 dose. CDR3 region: CASSRTGATNEKLFF. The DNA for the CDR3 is TGTGCCAGCAGCCGGACAGGGGCAACTAATGAAAAACTGTTTTTT.